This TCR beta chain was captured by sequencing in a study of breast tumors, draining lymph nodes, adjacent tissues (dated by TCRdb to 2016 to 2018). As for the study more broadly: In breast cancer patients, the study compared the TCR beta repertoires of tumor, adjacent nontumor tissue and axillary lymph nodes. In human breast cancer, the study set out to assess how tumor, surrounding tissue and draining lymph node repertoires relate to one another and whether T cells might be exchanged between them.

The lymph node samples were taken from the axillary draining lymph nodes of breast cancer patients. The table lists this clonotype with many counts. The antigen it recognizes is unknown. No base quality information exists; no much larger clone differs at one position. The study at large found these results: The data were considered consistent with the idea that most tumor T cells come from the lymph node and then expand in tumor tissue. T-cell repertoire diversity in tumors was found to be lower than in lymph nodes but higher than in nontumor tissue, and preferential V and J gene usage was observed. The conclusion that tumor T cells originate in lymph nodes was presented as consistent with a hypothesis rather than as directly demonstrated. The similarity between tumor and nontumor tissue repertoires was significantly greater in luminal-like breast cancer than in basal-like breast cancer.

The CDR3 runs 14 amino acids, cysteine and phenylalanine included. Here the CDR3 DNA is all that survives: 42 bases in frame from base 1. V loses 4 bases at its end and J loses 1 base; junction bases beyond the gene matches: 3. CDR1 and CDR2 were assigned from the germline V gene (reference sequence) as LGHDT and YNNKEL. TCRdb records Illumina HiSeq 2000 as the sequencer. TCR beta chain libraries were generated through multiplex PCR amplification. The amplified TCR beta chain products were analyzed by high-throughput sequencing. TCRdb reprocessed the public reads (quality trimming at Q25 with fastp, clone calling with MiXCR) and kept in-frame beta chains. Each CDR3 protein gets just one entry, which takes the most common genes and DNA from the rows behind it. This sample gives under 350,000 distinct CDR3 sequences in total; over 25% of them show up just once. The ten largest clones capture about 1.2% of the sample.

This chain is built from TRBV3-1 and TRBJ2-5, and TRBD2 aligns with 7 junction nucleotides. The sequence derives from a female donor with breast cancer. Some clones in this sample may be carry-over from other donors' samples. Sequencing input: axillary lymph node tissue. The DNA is TGTGCCAGCAGCCGGTGGGGGGGCCAAGAGACCCAGTACTTC. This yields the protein CASSRWGGQETQYF.